This T cell receptor (beta chain) was sequenced during a study of T cells in Graves' hyperthyroidism and ophthalmopathy (dated by TCRdb to the late 2010s). The study in broad terms: Peripheral blood was collected at initial diagnosis, before any treatment. Thyroid tissue and blood T-cell repertoires from six or seven Graves' hyperthyroidism patients were also compared in the study. The paper reports TCR Vbeta CDR3 sequencing of roughly 140 peripheral blood samples: fewer than 50 ophthalmopathy, around 80 hyperthyroidism and approximately 17 progressor patients. After blood sampling, hyperthyroidism patients were treated with methimazole at a starting dose of 30 mg daily, and ophthalmopathy patients were treated with high-dose intravenous methylprednisolone. Prospective prediction of ophthalmopathy was tested in an independent validation cohort consisting of about 20 hyperthyroidism patients and 15 to 17 patients who later progressed to ophthalmopathy. The 100 discovery patients were divided at random into training and test sets in a 7:3 ratio. To identify TCR V-J signatures that set the groups apart, the researchers used a discovery cohort of about a hundred patients, made up of 43 with Graves' ophthalmopathy and about 55 with stable Graves' hyperthyroidism. Summary of the overall study and its limitations: Most expanded thyroid clonotypes (frequency above 0.001) were also detected in blood, a finding suggesting that blood repertoires may reflect thyroid immune responses. In validation, progression to ophthalmopathy was predicted by the model with 70.59% sensitivity and around 76% specificity, a median of about 6.8 months before onset. In cross-validation, a model built on a 13 V-J signature told ophthalmopathy apart from stable hyperthyroidism with 85% to 90% sensitivity and approximately 84% specificity, and in testing the same model reached 80%/75%. No statistical method was used to set the sample size in advance, and investigators knew the group allocation.

Hyperthyroidism patients were newly diagnosed, with disease duration under 2 months, and aged 18 to 65 years. The study excluded patients with uncontrolled infections, other autoimmune diseases, pregnancy or lactation. Clinical symptoms, serum thyroxine and TRAb, thyroid ultrasound, and orbital computed tomography formed the basis for the diagnoses. Blood from progressor patients was collected at the time of first diagnosis with hyperthyroidism, before any ophthalmopathy symptoms had appeared. PBMCs were separated from under 11 ml of fresh peripheral blood using Ficoll-Paque density gradient centrifugation. Patients classed as progressors first received a Graves' hyperthyroidism diagnosis and then went on to develop ophthalmopathy during follow-up. Trizol reagent was used to extract total RNA, and RNA quality was then checked on an Agilent 2100 Bioanalyzer. The TCR beta CDR3 regions were amplified from RNA transcripts. For the first round of RT-PCR on the TCR CDR3, the HTBI primer set was used together with the Qiagen OneStep RT-PCR kit. Libraries were constructed in a second round of multiplex PCR, after which size selection and purification were carried out. Paired-end sequencing of the libraries was performed with 100 bp reads on an Illumina HiSeq2000. Turning to the authors' computational methods: Raw data were processed with SOAPnuke, discarding reads with adapters, uncalled bases, mean Phred below 15, or no exact constant-primer or identifier match. COPE v1.2.5 was used to merge high-quality paired reads, and clonotypes were defined as unique nucleotide sequences. Clonotypes were aligned to IMGT TRBV, TRBD and TRBJ reference segments using MiTCR v1.1. The analysis included only V-J combinations with a frequency above 0.0001, which together covered about 99% of the repertoires. A TCS score was defined as the ratio of F50 (clonal expansion) to E x V (chaos), with BLOSUM62-based TCRdist applied between CDR3 peptides within each V-J. Welch's t-statistics and random forest reduced around 550 V-J features to around 14, which were used in a naive Bayes classifier (R e1071). TCRdb redid the processing of the public reads, applying fastp at Q25 and MiXCR, and retained in-frame beta chains. Rows matching on CDR3 protein sequence are summarized as one entry with the most common DNA and genes. These V and J calls rely on TCRdb rather than the paper's analysis. The sample includes under 300,000 distinct CDR3 sequences, with about an eighth observed a single time. The top ten hold roughly 7.5% of the sample.

As encoded in the germline V gene, CDR1 is MNHEY while CDR2 is SVGEGT. The CDR3 goes from the cysteine to the phenylalanine over 15 residues. Of the read, only the CDR3 DNA is kept; its 45 bases are in frame from base 1. V and J lose 1 base and 10 bases, and a span of 17 bases separates them. In regard to this clonotype: This clone's antigen is unknown. It has no much larger one-base neighbor in the sample; base qualities were not kept.

The rearrangement combines TRBV6-2 or TRBV6-3 with TRBJ2-1; the D gene could be either TRBD1 or TRBD2, each agreeing at 6 bases. The receptor's source is a woman in her 30s with Graves' hyperthyroidism that later progressed to Graves' ophthalmopathy. Material for sequencing was blood. The CDR3 in this case is CASSYYGGGAEEQFF. The DNA is as follows: TGTGCCAGCAGTTACTATGGGGGCGGGGCGGAAGAGCAGTTCTTC.